This T cell receptor (beta chain) is from a study of shared clonotypes between healthy human individuals. Study-wide points: Blood was the only sampled material, and tissue repertoires likely differ.

CDR1 GTSNPN and CDR2 SVGIG come from the germline V gene (reference sequence). This CDR3 has 13 amino acids. The V gene lost 4 bases and the J gene lost 4 bases, with 13 bases spanning the gap. The test was conducted at deep level. Produced via immunoSEQ multiplex PCR; TCRdb's table is partial and in-frame only. The sample has around 690,000 clones, 80% to 95% seen once. As regards this clone: The antigen is unknown.

Sequencing input: memory CD8+ T cells from PBMCs. Sample subset: CD45RO+ cells pooled with CCR7-negative TemRA cells. V and J are TRBV30 and TRBJ1-1, with D maybe TRBD1 (6 bases). The sequence derives from a man aged 18 to 30 in good health. Some clones in this sample may be carry-over from other donors' samples. This CDR3 reads CAWKGGGGTEAFF. In DNA form, the CDR3 reads TGTGCCTGGAAGGGGGGAGGTGGCACTGAAGCTTTCTTT.